This TCR beta chain was sequenced for a study of shared T cell receptors in the human thymus. Sequenced by immunoSEQ multiplex PCR; TCRdb stores in-frame clones only, minus some. Counted here are about 500,000 clones, 78% occurring once; the ten biggest clones make up more than 0.01%. The V gene lost 3 bases and the J gene lost 3 bases, with 6 bases spanning the gap. Germline-derived CDR1 and CDR2 are MNHEY and SMNVEV (reference sequence). This CDR3 comprises 13 residues. These data also featured in a second study, about human thymus T cells. This second study notes: Surgeons resected thymus tissue during corrective heart surgery. V and J gene usage appeared biased in thymic and blood repertoires.

Material for sequencing was thymocytes. The sequence came from a boy under two years old with a congenital heart defect. The chain joins TRBV27 to TRBJ1-5, with D hard to call. CDR3 sequence reads: CASSLGTNQPQHF. The CDR3 bases are TGTGCCAGCAGTTTGGGCACCAATCAGCCCCAGCATTTT.